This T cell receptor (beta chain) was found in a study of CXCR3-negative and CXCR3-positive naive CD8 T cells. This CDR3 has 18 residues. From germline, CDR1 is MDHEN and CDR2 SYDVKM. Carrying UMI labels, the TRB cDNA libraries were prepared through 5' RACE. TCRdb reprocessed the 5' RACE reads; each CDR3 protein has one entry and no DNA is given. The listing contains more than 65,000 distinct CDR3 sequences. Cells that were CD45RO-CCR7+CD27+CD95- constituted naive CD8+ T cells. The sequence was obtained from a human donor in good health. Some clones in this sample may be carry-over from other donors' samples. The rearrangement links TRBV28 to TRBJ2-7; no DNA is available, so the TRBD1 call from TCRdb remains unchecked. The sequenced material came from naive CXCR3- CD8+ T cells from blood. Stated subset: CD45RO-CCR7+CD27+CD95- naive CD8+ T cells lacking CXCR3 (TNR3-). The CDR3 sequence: CASSSPRHVPGAQNEQYF. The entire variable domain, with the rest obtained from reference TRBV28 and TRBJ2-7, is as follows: DVKVTQSSRYLVKRTGEKVFLECVQDMDHENMFWYRQDPGLGLRLIYFSYDVKMKEKGDIPEGYSVSREKKERFSLILESASTNQTSMYLCASSSPRHVPGAQNEQYFGPGTRLTVT.